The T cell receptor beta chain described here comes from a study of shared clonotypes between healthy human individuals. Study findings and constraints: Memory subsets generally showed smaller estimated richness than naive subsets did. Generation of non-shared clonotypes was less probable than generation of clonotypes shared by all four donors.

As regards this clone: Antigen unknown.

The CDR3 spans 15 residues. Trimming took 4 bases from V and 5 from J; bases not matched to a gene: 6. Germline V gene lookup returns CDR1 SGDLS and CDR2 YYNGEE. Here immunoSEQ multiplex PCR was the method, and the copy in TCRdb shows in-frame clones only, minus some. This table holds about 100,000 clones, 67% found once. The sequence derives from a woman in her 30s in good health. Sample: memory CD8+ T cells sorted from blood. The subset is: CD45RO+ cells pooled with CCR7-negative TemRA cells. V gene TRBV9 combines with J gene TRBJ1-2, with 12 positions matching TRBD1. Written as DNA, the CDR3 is TGTGCCAGCAGCTGGGGACAGGGGGCGGGTTATGGCTACACCTTC. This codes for CASSWGQGAGYGYTF.